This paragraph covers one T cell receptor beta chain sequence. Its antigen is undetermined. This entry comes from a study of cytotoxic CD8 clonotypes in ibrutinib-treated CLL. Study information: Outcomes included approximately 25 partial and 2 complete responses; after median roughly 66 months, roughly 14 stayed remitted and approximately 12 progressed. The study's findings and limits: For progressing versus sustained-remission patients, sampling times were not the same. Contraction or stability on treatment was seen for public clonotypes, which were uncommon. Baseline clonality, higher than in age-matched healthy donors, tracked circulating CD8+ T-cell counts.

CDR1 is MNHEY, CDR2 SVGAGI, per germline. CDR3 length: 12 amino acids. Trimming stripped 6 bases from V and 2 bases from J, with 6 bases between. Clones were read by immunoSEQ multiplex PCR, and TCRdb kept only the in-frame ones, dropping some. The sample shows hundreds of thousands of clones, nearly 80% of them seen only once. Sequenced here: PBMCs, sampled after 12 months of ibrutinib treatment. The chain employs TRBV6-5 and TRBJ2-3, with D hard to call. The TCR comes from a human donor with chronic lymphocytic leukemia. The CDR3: CASSPDTDTQYF. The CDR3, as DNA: TGTGCCAGCAGCCCCGACACAGATACGCAGTATTTT.